This T cell receptor (beta chain) is drawn from a study of blood T cell repertoires in COVID-19. The overall study: The samples span acute and convalescent COVID-19 from the United States, Italy and Spain. Sample material is recorded as cDNA or gDNA derived from T cells, B-cell-depleted T cells, or PBMCs.

Trimming shortened V by 4 bases and J by 8 bases, and 15 bases separated the two germline ends. The CDR3 consists of 13 residues. The germline V gene encodes CDR1 SGHRS and CDR2 YFSETQ. Per the original data handling: Estimation of nucleated cell counts was performed using reference gene primer amplification. TCRdb's table, derived via immunoSEQ multiplex PCR, lists solely in-frame clones and lacks some. The DNA was the basis for D and trimming; V, J and clone size are from that table. This sample has more than 45,000 clones, with 82% found just once. This clonotype was obtained from an older woman with acute or convalescent COVID-19. The gene calls are TRBV5-1 and TRBJ1-2; tentative D call: TRBD1 (5 bases). Sequencing input: peripheral blood. The CDR3 DNA reads as TGCGCCAGCAGCCCCGGGCCGGCAGGGGGCTACACCTTC. Translation: CASSPGPAGGYTF. The variable domain in full, with the rest retrieved from reference TRBV5-1 and TRBJ1-2, is KAGVTQTPRYLIKTRGQQVTLSCSPISGHRSVSWYQQTPGQGLQFLFEYFSETQRNKGNFPGRFSGRQFSNSRSEMNVSTLELGDSALYLCASSPGPAGGYTFGSGTRLTVV.